The rows below give T cell receptor beta chains drawn from one sample of a study of human thymus T cells. Libraries were prepared by immunoSEQ multiplex PCR; TCRdb keeps only in-frame clonotypes and omits some of them. The sample lists 40,000 to 45,000 clones, 85% to 95% occurring once. Sequencing input: blood. Receptor source: a boy under two years old with a congenital heart defect but otherwise immunologically healthy. The CDR3 runs from the conserved cysteine through the conserved F or W.

V | CDR3
TRBV9 | CASSVDAWGYGYTF
TRBV7-8 | CASKKGGALNEQFF
TRBV5-1 | CASSLDGNTIYF
TRBV5-4 | CASSPDRDGCRPASHTEAFF
TRBV6-5 | CASSFGGANYGYTF
TRBV28 | CASSLGGGSYNSPLHF
TRBV9 | CASSVGASGGVDTQYF
TRBV7-2 | CASVRSGARNYGYTF
TRBV5-4 | CASSFPGVPSTDTQYF
TRBV5-1 | CASSGIAGARGYTF
TRBV19 | CASSIEADTYTEAFF
TRBV15 | CATSRAGGQETQYF
TRBV4-2 | CASSQEWTPNQPQHF
TRBV9 | CASSGDRVGNSPLHF
TRBV10-3 | CAISPRGTGEPDTQYF
TRBV30 | CAWTPARVEAFF
TRBV19 | CASRGQSGREQYF
TRBV2 | CASSESRDTQYF
TRBV7-2 | CASSLTGDYGYTF
TRBV5-6 | CASSSKWRVENIQYF
TRBV5-1 | CASSSALTSSAREQFF
TRBV10-3 | CAIRTGNYGYTF
TRBV6-5 | CASSSPPMAAFF
TRBV18 | CASSGRQGDQETQYF
TRBV6-5 | CASSYSGLAGAYEQYF
TRBV18 | CASSLAGSYNEQFF
TRBV5-7 | CASSLGQFSNQPQHF
TRBV5-1 | CASSLAGLGNQPQHF
TRBV7-9 | CASSLKPNEQFF